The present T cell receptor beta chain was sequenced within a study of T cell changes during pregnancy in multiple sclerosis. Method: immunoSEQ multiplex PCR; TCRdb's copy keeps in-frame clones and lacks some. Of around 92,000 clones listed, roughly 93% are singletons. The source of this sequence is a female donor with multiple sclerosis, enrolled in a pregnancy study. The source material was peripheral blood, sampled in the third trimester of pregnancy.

CDR3 in amino acids: CASSQTGGYGYTF. The CDR3 coding sequence is TGTGCCAGCAGTCAGACGGGGGGCTATGGCTACACCTTC. The chain combines TRBV11-2 with TRBJ1-2, with D tentatively TRBD1 (5 bases). This CDR3 is 13 amino acids long. Germline V CDR1 and CDR2: SGHAT, FQNNGV. The V end was cut by 6 bases, the J end by 4 bases, with 12 bases between.